This T cell receptor beta chain was retrieved from a study of control samples from healthy donors and cancer patients. The assay was immunoSEQ multiplex PCR, and TCRdb's table has in-frame clones only and misses some. Of about 160,000 clones in the sample, about 94% were seen once. The CDR3 length is 12 residues. V lost 2 bases and J lost 8, with 10 bases in between. Germline values: CDR1 SGHNT, CDR2 YYREEE (reference sequence). The receptor's source is a woman aged 40 to 49 in good health. The sample was blood. V and J are TRBV5-4 and TRBJ1-1, with D unresolved. As DNA, the CDR3 is TGTGCCAGCAGCTTAAACCACTTAGAAGCTTTCTTT. Translation gives CASSLNHLEAFF.